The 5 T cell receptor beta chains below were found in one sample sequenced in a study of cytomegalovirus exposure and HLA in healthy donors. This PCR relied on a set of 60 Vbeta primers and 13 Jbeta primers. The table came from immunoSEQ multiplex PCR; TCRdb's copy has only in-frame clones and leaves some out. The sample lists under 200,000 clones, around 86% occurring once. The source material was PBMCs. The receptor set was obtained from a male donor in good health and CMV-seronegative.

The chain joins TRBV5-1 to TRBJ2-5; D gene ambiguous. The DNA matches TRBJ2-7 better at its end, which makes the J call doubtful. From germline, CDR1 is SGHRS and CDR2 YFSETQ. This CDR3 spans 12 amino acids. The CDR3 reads CASSLAGNEQYF. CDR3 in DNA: TGCGCCAGCAGCTTGGCAGGAAACGAGCAGTACTTC.

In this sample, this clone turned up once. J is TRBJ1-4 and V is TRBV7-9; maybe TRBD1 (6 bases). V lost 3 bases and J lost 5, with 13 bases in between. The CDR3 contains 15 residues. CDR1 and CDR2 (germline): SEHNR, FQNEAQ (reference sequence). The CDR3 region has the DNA TGTGCCAGCAGCTTCCATGGGGGGGCAAATGAAAAACTGTTTTTT. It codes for CASSFHGGANEKLFF. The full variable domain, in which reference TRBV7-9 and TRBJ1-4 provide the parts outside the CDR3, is DTGVSQNPRHKITKRGQNVTFRCDPISEHNRLYWYRQTLGQGPEFLTYFQNEAQLEKSRLLSDRFSAERPKGSFSTLEIQRTEQGDSAMYLCASSFHGGANEKLFFGSGTQLSVL.

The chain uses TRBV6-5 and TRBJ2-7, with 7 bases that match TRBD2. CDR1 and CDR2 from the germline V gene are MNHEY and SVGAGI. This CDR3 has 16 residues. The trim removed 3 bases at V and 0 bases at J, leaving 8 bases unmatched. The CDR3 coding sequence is TGTGCCAGCAGTTATGGGGGGGTCAGGAGCTCCTACGAGCAGTACTTC. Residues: CASSYGGVRSSYEQYF.

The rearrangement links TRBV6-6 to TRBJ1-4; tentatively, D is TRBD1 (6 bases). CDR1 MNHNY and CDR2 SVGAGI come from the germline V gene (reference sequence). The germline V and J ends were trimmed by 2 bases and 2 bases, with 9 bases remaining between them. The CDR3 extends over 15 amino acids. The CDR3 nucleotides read TGTGCCAGCAGTTACAGGGGGATCACTAATGAAAAACTGTTTTTT. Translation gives CASSYRGITNEKLFF.

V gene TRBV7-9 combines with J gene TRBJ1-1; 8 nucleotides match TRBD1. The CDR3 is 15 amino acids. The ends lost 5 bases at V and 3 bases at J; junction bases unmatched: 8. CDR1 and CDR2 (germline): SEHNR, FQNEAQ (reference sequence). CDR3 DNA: TGTGCCAGCAGCATCCTACAGGGGGGGGACACTGAAGCTTTCTTT. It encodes CASSILQGGDTEAFF.